This T cell receptor beta chain was captured by sequencing in a study of T cell responses to AZD1222 COVID-19 vaccine. Overall study context: The analysis combined second doses at about 4 or about 12 weeks.

Using immunoSEQ multiplex PCR, the repertoire was profiled, and TCRdb retains in-frame clones only, with some absent. The data contain tens of thousands of clones, around 87% of them singletons. Study-level points and caveats: Sampling that yielded the repertoires occurred only after the peak T cell response. Vaccine-associated CD4 TCRs spanned spike, dominant at 160-218 and 743-854.

About this clone: Antigen specificity is unknown.

This CDR3 is built from 14 residues. Trimming removed 3 bases from V and 5 bases from J, with 13 bases in between. The germline CDR1 and CDR2 sequences are DFQATT and SNEGSKA (reference sequence). This sequence was found in an adult in good health. The chain is built from TRBV20-1 and TRBJ2-2, with no clear D. Here the sequenced sample was peripheral blood, taken on day 0 of AZD1222 vaccination. The CDR3 DNA follows: TGCAGTGCTAGTCCAGCCCTTCTTACCGGGGAGCTGTTTTTT. This encodes CSASPALLTGELFF.